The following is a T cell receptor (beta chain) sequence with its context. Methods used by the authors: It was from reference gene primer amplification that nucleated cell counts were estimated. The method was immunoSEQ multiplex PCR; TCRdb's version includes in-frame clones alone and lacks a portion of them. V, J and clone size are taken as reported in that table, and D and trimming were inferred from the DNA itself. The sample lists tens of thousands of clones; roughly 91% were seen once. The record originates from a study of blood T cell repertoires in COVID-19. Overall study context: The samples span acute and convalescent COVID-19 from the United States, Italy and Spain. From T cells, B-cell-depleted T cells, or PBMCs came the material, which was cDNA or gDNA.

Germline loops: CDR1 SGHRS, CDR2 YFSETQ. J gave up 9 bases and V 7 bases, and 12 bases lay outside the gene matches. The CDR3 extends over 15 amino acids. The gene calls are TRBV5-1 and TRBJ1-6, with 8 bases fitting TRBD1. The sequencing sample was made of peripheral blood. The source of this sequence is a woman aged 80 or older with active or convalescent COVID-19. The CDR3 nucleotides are TGCGCCAGCTCACAGGGGGTTAGGGATAGTTCACCCCTCCACTTT. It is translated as CASSQGVRDSSPLHF. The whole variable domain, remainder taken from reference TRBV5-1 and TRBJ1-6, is KAGVTQTPRYLIKTRGQQVTLSCSPISGHRSVSWYQQTPGQGLQFLFEYFSETQRNKGNFPGRFSGRQFSNSRSEMNVSTLELGDSALYLCASSQGVRDSSPLHFGNGTRLTVT.